The rows below give T cell receptor beta chains drawn from one sample of a study of beta chain features in type 1 diabetes. Repertoires were generated with immunoSEQ multiplex PCR, while TCRdb's copy carries only in-frame clones and drops some. The sample lists 350,000 to 450,000 clones, roughly 13% occurring once. What was sequenced was naive CD4+ T cells from blood. The origin of the receptors is a man in his thirties or forties in good health. Each CDR3 is given with its conserved first and last residue. Fields, in order: clone size, J gene, V gene, D gene, CDR3 DNA, CDR3 protein. D genes are given only for firm matches. Only some rows state a clone size, as once, few, many or a class for expanded clones.

size: few; J: TRBJ2-2; V: TRBV4-2; D: TRBD2; DNA: TGTGCCAGCAGCCAAGATAGGGGACCTAGCGGGAGAACGTCAGGGGAGCTGTTTTTT; CDR3: CASSQDRGPSGRTSGELFF
size: few; J: TRBJ1-4; V: TRBV30; D: NA; DNA: TGTGCCTGGAGTTGGACGTGGGAAAAACTGTTTTTT; CDR3: CAWSWTWEKLFF
size: few; J: TRBJ2-1; V: TRBV27; D: TRBD2; DNA: TGTGCCAGCTCGGGAGGCCCCAATGAGCAGTTCTTC; CDR3: CASSGGPNEQFF
size: NA; J: TRBJ1-1; V: TRBV29-1; D: NA; DNA: TGCAGCGTTGAAAAATCCATCGGGACTGAAGCTTTCTTT; CDR3: CSVEKSIGTEAFF
size: NA; J: TRBJ1-4; V: TRBV18; D: NA; DNA: TGTGCCAGCTCACCAGCATCCGGACAGACTGAAAAACTGTTTTTT; CDR3: CASSPASGQTEKLFF
size: NA; J: TRBJ1-1; V: TRBV30; D: NA; DNA: TGTGCCTGGAGTGAGGACAGTCTAAACACTGAAGCTTTCTTT; CDR3: CAWSEDSLNTEAFF
size: NA; J: TRBJ1-1; V: TRBV7-9; D: NA; DNA: TGTGCCAGCACCCTAGCAAACGCGGCCACTGAAGCTTTCTTT; CDR3: CASTLANAATEAFF
size: few; J: TRBJ2-3; V: TRBV29-1; D: NA; DNA: TGCAGCGTTGAAGAAGGGGGGGCCTGGGGAGATACGCAGTATTTT; CDR3: CSVEEGGAWGDTQYF
size: few; J: TRBJ2-5; V: TRBV7-2; D: NA; DNA: TGTGCCAGCAGCAAGTGGGACGGAAACCAAGAGACCCAGTACTTC; CDR3: CASSKWDGNQETQYF
size: few; J: TRBJ2-1; V: TRBV5-6; D: NA; DNA: TGTGCCAGCAGCTTAGGACGGCACAATGAGCAGTTCTTC; CDR3: CASSLGRHNEQFF
size: few; J: TRBJ1-1; V: TRBV29-1; D: TRBD1; DNA: TGCAGCGTTAACAGGGGGACCACTGAAGCTTTCTTT; CDR3: CSVNRGTTEAFF
size: few; J: TRBJ2-7; V: TRBV29-1; D: NA; DNA: TGCAGCGTTGTGGGGGGGCCGAACCCCCTGAGGGACGAGCAGTACTTC; CDR3: CSVVGGPNPLRDEQYF